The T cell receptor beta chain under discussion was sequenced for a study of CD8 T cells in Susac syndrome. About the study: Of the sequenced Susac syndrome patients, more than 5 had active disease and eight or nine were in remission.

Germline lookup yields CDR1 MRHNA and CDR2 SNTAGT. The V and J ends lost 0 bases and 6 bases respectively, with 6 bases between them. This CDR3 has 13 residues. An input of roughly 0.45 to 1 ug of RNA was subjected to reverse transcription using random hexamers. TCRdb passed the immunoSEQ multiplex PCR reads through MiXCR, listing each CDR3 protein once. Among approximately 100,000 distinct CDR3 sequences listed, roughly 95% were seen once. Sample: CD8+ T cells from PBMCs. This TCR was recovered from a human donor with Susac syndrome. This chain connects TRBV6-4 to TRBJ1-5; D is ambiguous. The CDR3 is CASSDSMGQPQHF. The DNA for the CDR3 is TGTGCCAGCAGTGACTCGATGGGTCAGCCCCAGCATTTT.